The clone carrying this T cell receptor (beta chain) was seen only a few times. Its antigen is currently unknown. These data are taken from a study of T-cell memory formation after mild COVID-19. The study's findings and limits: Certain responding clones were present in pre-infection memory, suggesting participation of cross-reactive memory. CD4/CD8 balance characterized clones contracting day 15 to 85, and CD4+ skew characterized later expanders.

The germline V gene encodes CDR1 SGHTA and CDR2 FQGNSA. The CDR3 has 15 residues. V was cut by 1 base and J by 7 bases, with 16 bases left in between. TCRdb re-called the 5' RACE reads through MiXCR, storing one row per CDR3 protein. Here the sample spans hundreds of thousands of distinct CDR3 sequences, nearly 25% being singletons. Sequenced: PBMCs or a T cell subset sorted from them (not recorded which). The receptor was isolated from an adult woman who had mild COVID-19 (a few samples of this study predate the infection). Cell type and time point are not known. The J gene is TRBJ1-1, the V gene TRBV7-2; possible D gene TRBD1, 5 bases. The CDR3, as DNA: TGTGCCAGCAGCTTAGACGATATAGCCAGGGTTGAAGCTTTCTTT. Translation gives CASSLDDIARVEAFF.